This paragraph reports one T cell receptor (beta chain). The antigen is not known. The data were obtained in a study of siplizumab effects on memory and regulatory T cells. The study's findings and limits: Roughly 80-95% of proliferating CD4+ or CD8+ clones defied assignment to a naive or memory phenotype. A small minority of alloreactive clones were mapped to unstimulated subsets. Treg-derived clones made up an average of about 73% of mappable alloreactive CD4+ clones with siplizumab and under 35% in controls.

Profiling relied on immunoSEQ multiplex PCR, and the TCRdb table lists in-frame clones only, not all of them. The sample yields nearly 85,000 clones, roughly 86% seen once. Trimming stripped 2 bases from V and 1 base from J, with 11 bases between. CDR3 size: 15 residues. The germline CDR1 and CDR2 sequences are KGHSH and LQKENI. The receptor's source is a human donor in good health. The sequenced sample was Tregs sorted from blood. The J gene is TRBJ2-5, the V gene TRBV18; D is undetermined. CDR3 in DNA: TGTGCCAGCTCACCAAATCAGGTTTCCCAAGAGACCCAGTACTTC. This gives the protein CASSPNQVSQETQYF.